This T cell receptor beta chain was captured in a study of blood T cells in healthy people across ages. Through a sample-barcoded 5' primer and a J-beta primer mix, a second PCR was run for roughly 6 to 11 cycles. TCRdb re-analysed the 5' RACE reads in MiXCR, keeping a single row per CDR3 protein. Among some 730,000 distinct CDR3 sequences, 22% were seen once, and the ten largest hold 22%. The sample, 9 to 10 milliliters of peripheral blood, was drawn from each donor. Study findings and constraints: Older age went with lower TCR beta diversity per million T cells, in a roughly linear way. There were more naive CD4+ cells and higher diversity in long-lived donors than in aged donors.

The CDR3 contains 14 residues. Germline loops: CDR1 MNHEY, CDR2 SMNVEV (reference sequence). V lost 3 bases and J 4 bases, leaving 10 bases between the germline ends. Remarks on this clonotype: Antigen unknown.

The chain recombines TRBV27 with TRBJ2-1, with D possibly matching TRBD1 (6 bases). Sequencing input: blood. This clonotype was sampled from a man between 65 and 85 years old in good health. CDR3 protein: CASSLRTEYNEQFF. The DNA for the CDR3 is TGTGCCAGCAGTTTGCGGACAGAGTACAATGAGCAGTTCTTC.